Below, 29 T cell receptor beta chains from the same sample are listed, as sequenced in a study of blood T cell repertoires in COVID-19. Only in-frame clones appear in the TCRdb table, and some are missing; sequencing was by immunoSEQ multiplex PCR. The sample includes around 70,000 clones, about 89% seen only once; the top ten take about 6.8%. Sequenced sample: peripheral blood. The receptors were sampled from a human donor in a cohort sampled during active COVID-19.

There are a few counts of this clone. The chain combines TRBV2 with TRBJ1-5, with 7 nucleotides matching TRBD1. This CDR3 has 14 residues. V shed 7 bases, J shed 0 bases, and the junction held 3 bases outside the gene matches. Germline V gene data show CDR1 as SNHLY and CDR2 as FYNNEI. CDR3 sequence: CASMKGASNQPQHF. The CDR3 nucleotides are TGTGCCAGCATGAAGGGGGCTAGCAATCAGCCCCAGCATTTT.

The chain recombines TRBV18 with TRBJ1-4; tentatively, D is TRBD1 (6 bases). CDR1 is KGHSH, CDR2 LQKENI, per germline. V lost 3 bases and J lost 6, with 14 bases in between. The CDR3 loop spans 15 amino acids. CDR3 sequence reads: CASSPDLGADEKLFF. CDR3 nucleotide sequence: TGTGCCAGCTCACCCGACTTGGGGGCTGATGAAAAACTGTTTTTT.

A single count supports this clone. The chain carries TRBV7-9 and TRBJ1-1; 8 bases are shared with TRBD1. CDR3 length: 13 residues. After removal of 5 bases from V and 4 bases from J, the junction contained 3 bases not matched to a gene. Germline V gene sequence: CDR1 SEHNR, CDR2 FQNEAQ (reference sequence). The CDR3 nucleotides read TGTGCCAGCAGCCCGACAGGGGTCACTGAAGCTTTCTTT. It yields the protein CASSPTGVTEAFF. The whole variable domain, filled in from reference TRBV7-9 and TRBJ1-1, reads DTGVSQNPRHKITKRGQNVTFRCDPISEHNRLYWYRQTLGQGPEFLTYFQNEAQLEKSRLLSDRFSAERPKGSFSTLEIQRTEQGDSAMYLCASSPTGVTEAFFGQGTRLTVV.

The J gene is TRBJ2-1, the V gene TRBV15; a possible D gene is TRBD2 (5 bases). Trimming removed 0 bases from V and 1 base from J, with 13 bases in between. The CDR3 covers 17 residues. Germline CDR1 LNHNV, CDR2 YYDKDF (reference sequence). The CDR3 is CATSRDTRVLSYNEQFF. CDR3 bases: TGTGCCACCAGCAGAGATACTAGGGTTCTGTCCTACAATGAGCAGTTCTTC.

V is TRBV7-2 and J is TRBJ1-2; no firm D call. The V gene lost 0 bases and the J gene lost 6 bases, with 11 bases spanning the gap. The CDR3 totals 14 residues. The V gene's germline CDR1 is SGHTA and CDR2 FQGNSA. CDR3 amino acids: CASSLALPGDGYTF. The CDR3 nucleotides are TGTGCCAGCAGCTTAGCGTTGCCAGGCGATGGCTACACCTTC.

The J gene is TRBJ1-1, the V gene TRBV28, with D possibly being TRBD1 (6 bases). The CDR3 is 14 amino acids. CDR1 MDHEN and CDR2 SYDVKM come from the germline V gene. Trimming removed 5 bases from V and 6 bases from J, with 16 bases in between. CDR3 residues: CASSPFLQGSEAFF. Written as DNA, the CDR3 is TGTGCCAGCAGTCCTTTTCTACAGGGTTCTGAAGCTTTCTTT.

This clone has only one observation. This sequence joins TRBV4-1 and TRBJ1-2; the match to TRBD1 covers 9 bases. J lost 3 bases, V lost 5 bases, and 1 base had no gene match. Per germline, CDR1 MGHRA and CDR2 YSYEKL. The CDR3 runs to 13 residues. The CDR3 bases are TGCGCCAGCAGCGGACAGGGGCACTATGGCTACACCTTC. Translated: CASSGQGHYGYTF.

This clone was counted a single time. The CDR3 nucleotides are TGTGCCAGCAGCTTGGGGGACAGTGGCTACACCTTC. Translated, it gives CASSLGDSGYTF. J is TRBJ1-2 and V is TRBV5-6, with TRBD1 matching 7 bases. The CDR3 sequence is 12 residues long. V lost 0 bases to trimming and J lost 7 bases; unmatched junction nucleotides: 0. Germline V gene data show CDR1 as SGHDT and CDR2 as YYEEEE.

The chain is built from TRBV19 and TRBJ2-7, with TRBD1 matching 7 bases. Unmatched junction bases numbered 2, after V lost 3 bases and J lost 0 bases. CDR3 size: 14 residues. CDR1 LNHDA and CDR2 SQIVND come from the germline V gene (reference sequence). CDR3 nucleotides: TGTGCCAGTAGTATGGGACAGCACTCCTACGAGCAGTACTTC. Its translation is CASSMGQHSYEQYF.

V gene TRBV10-1 combines with J gene TRBJ1-4, with 10 bases identical to TRBD1. The CDR3 contains 14 residues. The V gene end was trimmed by 2 bases and the J gene end by 6 bases; junction bases not matched to a gene: 0. In germline, CDR1 is WNHNN, CDR2 SYGVQD (reference sequence). This CDR3 reads CASSEGTGDEKLFF. CDR3 DNA sequence: TGCGCCAGCAGTGAGGGGACAGGGGATGAAAAACTGTTTTTT.

This clone was observed a single time. In DNA form, the CDR3 reads TGTGCCAGCTCACCAACAACCCAAGAGACCCAGTACTTC. Translated, it gives CASSPTTQETQYF. The chain uses TRBV18 and TRBJ2-5; D gene unclear. Germline values: CDR1 KGHSH, CDR2 LQKENI. The CDR3 is 13 residues long. Trimming shortened V by 2 bases and J by 1 base, and 5 bases separated the two germline ends.

The chain combines TRBV7-3 with TRBJ1-5; no clear D gene. The germline V gene encodes CDR1 SGHTA and CDR2 FQGTGA. V dropped 5 bases and J dropped 2 bases, with 13 bases sitting between them. CDR3 size: 15 residues. The CDR3, as DNA: TGTGCCAGCAGCCTAGTACTATTCGGCAATCAGCCCCAGCATTTT. This sequence encodes CASSLVLFGNQPQHF.

V is TRBV5-3 and J is TRBJ2-1, with D maybe TRBD1 (5 bases). TRBV5-3 is assigned to the ORF class and has an uncertain function. With 3 bases removed from V and 0 bases from J, the gap between germline ends came to 16 bases. The CDR3 totals 17 residues. For the CDR3, the DNA is TGTGCCAGAAGCTCGAAGGGGCTTAAAAGCTCCTACAATGAGCAGTTCTTC. Its translation: CARSSKGLKSSYNEQFF.

The chain employs TRBV6-7 and TRBJ1-1; D is ambiguous. TRBV6-7 is given ORF status, its function remaining uncertain. V was pared by 6 bases and J by 3 bases, with 5 bases between. This CDR3 comprises 11 residues. The CDR3 DNA sequence: TGTGCCAGCAGAACGGACACTGAAGCTTTCTTT. Protein sequence: CASRTDTEAFF.

The rearrangement uses TRBV4-3 and TRBJ2-5; 7 bases match TRBD2. The CDR3 has 14 amino acids. Per the germline V gene, CDR1 is LGHNA and CDR2 is YSLEER. V lost 4 bases and J lost 4; bases outside the gene matches: 6. As DNA, the CDR3 is TGCGCCAGCAGCCTTCAGCCGGGAGGAGAGACCCAGTACTTC. The encoded protein is CASSLQPGGETQYF.

The chain has TRBV9 and TRBJ1-1; 10 positions agree with TRBD1. Looked up from germline, CDR1 is SGDLS and CDR2 is YYNGEE. V trimming: 0 bases; J trimming: 4 bases; junction bases outside the gene matches: 3. This CDR3 has 15 amino acids. Here the CDR3 reads CASSVDGQGVTEAFF. The CDR3 DNA follows: TGTGCCAGCAGCGTAGACGGACAGGGGGTCACTGAAGCTTTCTTT.

The chain is built from TRBV25-1 and TRBJ1-3; no definite D call. V lost 6 bases and J lost 2, with 11 bases in between. This CDR3 comprises 14 residues. The germline gives CDR1 MGHDK, CDR2 SYGVNS. Here the CDR3 reads CASSHTEAGNTIYF. DNA for the CDR3: TGTGCCAGCAGCCATACCGAGGCTGGAAACACCATATATTTT.

The rearrangement links TRBV7-2 to TRBJ1-3; 7 nucleotides agree with TRBD1. The germline CDR1 and CDR2 sequences are SGHTA and FQGNSA. With 2 bases clipped from V and 2 bases from J, the junction kept 6 bases outside the gene matches. This CDR3 comprises 16 residues. Here the CDR3 DNA reads TGTGCCAGCAGCTTAACGCAACAGGGGACTGGAAACACCATATATTTT. This sequence encodes CASSLTQQGTGNTIYF.

The genes are TRBV6-5 and TRBJ1-2, with D maybe TRBD1 (6 bases). With 0 bases removed from V and 8 bases from J, the gap between germline ends came to 13 bases. Germline V gene lookup returns CDR1 MNHEY and CDR2 SVGAGI. This CDR3 spans 14 amino acids. As DNA, the CDR3 is TGTGCCAGCAGTTACTCAAGGACCCAGGGGGGCTACACCTTC. Translated: CASSYSRTQGGYTF.

The chain recombines TRBV6-4 with TRBJ2-3; 8 nucleotides line up with TRBD2. After removal of 3 bases from V and 1 base from J, the junction contained 6 bases not matched to a gene. The CDR3 contains 16 residues. Germline V gene data show CDR1 as MRHNA and CDR2 as SNTAGT. The CDR3 bases are TGTGCCAGCAGTGAAGGAGCGGGGGCAGGCACAGATACGCAGTATTTT. Protein: CASSEGAGAGTDTQYF.

This rearrangement joins TRBV7-3 to TRBJ1-1; D unclear. The CDR3 is 16 residues long. The germline V gene has CDR1 SGHTA and CDR2 FQGTGA. Trimming stripped 5 bases from V and 1 base from J, with 17 bases between. CDR3 amino acids: CASSPRAGGTNTEAFF. The CDR3 nucleotides read TGTGCCAGCAGCCCGAGGGCGGGAGGAACGAACACTGAAGCTTTCTTT.

The chain uses TRBV5-6 and TRBJ1-2; 7 nucleotides align to TRBD1. Germline lookup yields CDR1 SGHDT and CDR2 YYEEEE. V trimming: 4 bases; J trimming: 4 bases; junction bases outside the gene matches: 10. This CDR3 has 15 amino acids. The CDR3: CASSVPKGDSYGYTF. The CDR3 region has the DNA TGTGCCAGCAGCGTTCCTAAGGGGGACAGCTATGGCTACACCTTC.

This chain uses TRBV7-8 with TRBJ2-6; 10 nucleotides match TRBD1. This CDR3 comprises 19 residues. The germline V gene has CDR1 SGHVS and CDR2 FQNEAQ. V shed 2 bases, J shed 0 bases, and the junction held 7 bases outside the gene matches. CDR3 amino acids: CASSLHWDRGRSGANVLTF. CDR3 coding DNA: TGTGCCAGCAGCTTACATTGGGACAGGGGACGCTCTGGGGCCAACGTCCTGACTTTC. The full variable domain, in which reference TRBV7-8 and TRBJ2-6 provide the parts outside the CDR3, is GAGVSQSPRYKVAKRGQDVALRCDPISGHVSLFWYQQALGQGPEFLTYFQNEAQLDKSGLPSDRFFAERPEGSVSTLKIQRTQQEDSAVYLCASSLHWDRGRSGANVLTFGAGSRLTVL.

Here the CDR3 reads CASSTTHYEQYF. CDR3 nucleotides: TGTGCCAGCAGCACAACCCACTACGAGCAGTACTTC. The chain has TRBV11-2 and TRBJ2-7; D gene unclear. This CDR3 spans 12 amino acids. Germline CDR1 reads SGHAT; CDR2 reads FQNNGV. The germline V and J ends were trimmed by 5 bases and 3 bases, with 8 bases remaining between them.

The chain couples TRBV9 to TRBJ2-7, with TRBD2 matching 8 bases. The CDR3 spans 14 residues. Germline V gene sequence: CDR1 SGDLS, CDR2 YYNGEE. Trimming at V came to 0 bases and at J to 9 bases, leaving 8 bases not matched to a gene. CDR3 DNA sequence: TGTGCCAGCAGCGTAGGCCAGATTACTAGCGGGCAGTACTTC. It specifies CASSVGQITSGQYF.

The gene calls are TRBV29-1 and TRBJ2-5; TRBD2 is a possible D gene (5 bases). CDR1 SQVTM and CDR2 ANQGSEA come from the germline V gene. The germline V and J ends were trimmed by 5 bases and 1 base, with 14 bases remaining between them. There are 14 residues in the CDR3. CDR3 sequence: CSVTLGGPQETQYF. The CDR3 coding sequence is TGCAGCGTTACATTGGGCGGGCCCCAAGAGACCCAGTACTTC.

This chain links TRBV7-9 with TRBJ1-1, with D perhaps matching TRBD1 (5 bases). V was trimmed by 5 bases and J by 1 base, leaving 20 bases between them. The CDR3 is 17 residues long. From germline, CDR1 is SEHNR and CDR2 FQNEAQ (reference sequence). The CDR3 sequence: CASSARLGEGTNTEAFF. The CDR3 DNA reads TGTGCCAGCAGCGCAAGGTTGGGGGAGGGGACGAACACTGAAGCTTTCTTT.

The rearrangement uses TRBV29-1 and TRBJ2-3, with D possibly being TRBD1 (6 bases). Deletions cut 2 bases from V and 1 base from J, with 22 bases between. This CDR3 has 18 residues. Germline CDR1 and CDR2: SQVTM and ANQGSEA. The CDR3, as DNA: TGCAGCGTTGAACCCTTCTCGGTCAGGGGATGGGGCACAGATACGCAGTATTTT. Residues: CSVEPFSVRGWGTDTQYF.

The chain couples TRBV5-8 to TRBJ2-5; 8 positions agree with TRBD1. The junction had 10 bases not matched to a gene; V was cut back by 5 bases and J by 4 bases. This CDR3 has 15 amino acids. Germline CDR1 and CDR2: SGHTS and YDEGEE. The DNA for the CDR3 is TGTGCCAGCAGACCCGGACAGGGTGGTGGAGAGACCCAGTACTTC. Encoded protein: CASRPGQGGGETQYF.